Each of the 7 T cell receptor beta chains below was sequenced from the same sample in a study of blood T cell repertoires in COVID-19. The method was immunoSEQ multiplex PCR; TCRdb's version includes in-frame clones alone and lacks a portion of them. The sample holds roughly 74,000 clones, 80% to 90% seen once. The sample consisted of PBMCs or T cells enriched from blood (not recorded which). These receptors were taken from a woman aged 45-65 years with acute COVID-19.

V and J are TRBV5-1 and TRBJ2-1, with TRBD2 matching over 11 bases. Trimming removed 4 bases from V and 6 bases from J; junction bases left unmatched: 6. CDR3 length: 15 amino acids. CDR1 and CDR2 from the germline V gene are SGHRS and YFSETQ. The CDR3 loop is CASSQLAGVVNEQFF. The CDR3 coding sequence is TGCGCCAGCAGCCAACTAGCGGGAGTTGTCAATGAGCAGTTCTTC.

The chain has TRBV24-1 and TRBJ2-3; 7 positions match TRBD1. Germline lookup yields CDR1 KGHDR and CDR2 SFDVKD. The V and J ends lost 3 bases and 6 bases, in that order; junction bases with no gene match: 11. This CDR3 region has 16 residues. In DNA form, the CDR3 reads TGTGCCACCAGTGATCCACAGGGGACCTCCGGGGATACGCAGTATTTT. It specifies CATSDPQGTSGDTQYF.

This rearrangement joins TRBV6-5 to TRBJ2-7; 8 bases align to TRBD1. Germline-derived CDR1 and CDR2 are MNHEY and SVGAGI. V lost 2 bases, J lost 3 bases, and 3 bases stayed unmatched. The CDR3 contains 14 residues. This CDR3 is CASSYGTGFYEQYF. CDR3 in DNA: TGTGCCAGCAGTTACGGGACAGGATTCTACGAGCAGTACTTC.

The CDR3 nucleotides are TGCGCCAGCAGCTTGGCCGGAGGGGTTGAAGCTTTCTTT. This encodes CASSLAGGVEAFF. This chain uses TRBV5-1 with TRBJ1-1, with D possibly matching TRBD1 (5 bases). The CDR3 is 13 residues long. Between the trimmed V and J ends, which lost 0 bases and 7 bases, there was a span of 10 bases. Germline values: CDR1 SGHRS, CDR2 YFSETQ.

This clone was recorded once. This chain connects TRBV28 to TRBJ2-3; D may be TRBD2 (5 bases). CDR3 length equals 12 residues. The germline V and J ends were trimmed by 4 bases and 13 bases, with 15 bases remaining between them. Germline V gene data show CDR1 as MDHEN and CDR2 as SYDVKM. The CDR3 loop reads CASSSLVGDEYF. CDR3 DNA: TGTGCCAGCAGTTCACTAGTCGGAGATGAGTATTTT. The whole variable domain, filled in from reference TRBV28 and TRBJ2-3, reads DVKVTQSSRYLVKRTGEKVFLECVQDMDHENMFWYRQDPGLGLRLIYFSYDVKMKEKGDIPEGYSVSREKKERFSLILESASTNQTSMYLCASSSLVGDEYFGPGTRLTVL.

This chain joins TRBV27 and TRBJ2-3; 10 nucleotides line up with TRBD2. The CDR3 sequence is 17 residues long. CDR1 and CDR2 from the germline V gene are MNHEY and SMNVEV (reference sequence). V was pared by 2 bases and J by 4 bases, with 9 bases of the junction left unmatched. The CDR3 DNA reads TGTGCCAGCAGTTTAAGAGCAGCGGGAGGGTTACCAGATACGCAGTATTTT. Its protein is CASSLRAAGGLPDTQYF.

The V and J genes are TRBV10-3 and TRBJ1-4, with 7 bases identical to TRBD1. This CDR3 is built from 16 residues. V was clipped by 0 bases and J by 5 bases; unmatched bases: 6. Germline V gene data show CDR1 as ENHRY and CDR2 as SYGVKD. The CDR3 is CAISESLGQFNEKLFF. The CDR3 DNA follows: TGTGCCATCAGTGAGTCCTTGGGACAGTTCAATGAAAAACTGTTTTTT.